These 26 T cell receptor beta chains originate from one sample sequenced in a study of T cells in Graves' hyperthyroidism and ophthalmopathy. There were TCR beta CDR3 regions amplified from RNA transcripts. The TCR CDR3 first-round RT-PCR relied on the HTBI primer set. TCRdb reprocessed the multiplex PCR reads via MiXCR and lists one record per CDR3 protein. The sample has 300,000 to 400,000 distinct CDR3 sequences; around 20% are singletons. The sequencing sample was made of blood. All receptors come from a woman in her 50s with Graves' hyperthyroidism.

This clonotype turned up a few times. This sequence joins TRBV5-1 and TRBJ1-3; D may be TRBD1 (5 bases). The V end lost 0 bases, the J end lost 0 bases, and 7 bases lay between the germline ends. The V gene's germline CDR1 is SGHRS and CDR2 YFSETQ. This CDR3 is built from 15 residues. As DNA, the CDR3 is TGCGCCAGCAGCTTGGATGGGGGCTCTGGAAACACCATATATTTT. Encoded protein: CASSLDGGSGNTIYF. Looking up the rest from reference TRBV5-1 and TRBJ1-3 gives the full variable domain: KAGVTQTPRYLIKTRGQQVTLSCSPISGHRSVSWYQQTPGQGLQFLFEYFSETQRNKGNFPGRFSGRQFSNSRSEMNVSTLELGDSALYLCASSLDGGSGNTIYFGEGSWLTVV.

The genes are TRBV9 and TRBJ1-1; maybe TRBD1 (5 bases). The CDR3 has 16 amino acids. Germline V lookup: CDR1 SGDLS, CDR2 YYNGEE. The V end was cut by 0 bases, the J end by 1 base, with 13 bases between. The CDR3 is CASSVGISGGNTEAFF. The DNA of the CDR3 is TGTGCCAGCAGCGTAGGGATCTCCGGGGGGAACACTGAAGCTTTCTTT. Complete variable domain (other parts from reference TRBV9 and TRBJ1-1): DSGVTQTPKHLITATGQRVTLRCSPRSGDLSVYWYQQSLDQGLQFLIQYYNGEERAKGNILERFSAQQFPDLHSELNLSSLELGDSALYFCASSVGISGGNTEAFFGQGTRLTVV.

V and J are TRBV12-3 or TRBV12-4 and TRBJ2-2; no firm D call. The CDR3 extends over 13 amino acids. Deletions cut 7 bases from V and 3 bases from J, with 9 bases between. CDR3 loop: CASNLRDTGELFF. The CDR3 DNA is TGTGCCAGCAACTTAAGAGACACCGGGGAGCTGTTTTTT.

This chain uses TRBV10-3 with TRBJ2-7; a possible D gene is TRBD1 (6 bases). Trimming shortened V by 8 bases and J by 7 bases, and 12 bases separated the two germline ends. Germline CDR1 reads ENHRY; CDR2 reads SYGVKD. The CDR3 totals 11 residues. The DNA of the CDR3 is TGTGCCATCTCAGGGGAAGGGGAGCAGTACTTC. This codes for CAISGEGEQYF.

The sample holds many counts of this clonotype. The J gene is TRBJ1-1, the V gene TRBV4-1; D ambiguous. Germline V gives CDR1 MGHRA, CDR2 YSYEKL. The CDR3 loop spans 15 amino acids. V was trimmed by 2 bases and J by 2 bases, leaving 12 bases between them. This CDR3 reads CASSQRALGNTEAFF. CDR3 DNA sequence: TGCGCCAGCAGCCAACGGGCCTTGGGTAACACTGAAGCTTTCTTT.

At least ten counts were recorded for this clonotype. The chain joins TRBV7-9 to TRBJ2-5, with 8 bases lining up with TRBD2. CDR1 is SEHNR, CDR2 FQNEAQ, per germline (reference sequence). Trimming removed 0 bases from V and 5 bases from J; junction bases left unmatched: 5. The CDR3 spans 15 residues. CDR3 DNA: TGTGCCAGCAGCTTAGCGCGGGCTAGCGGGGAGACCCAGTACTTC. Protein product: CASSLARASGETQYF.

The table lists this clonotype with many counts. The chain uses TRBV7-2 and TRBJ2-7; 9 nucleotides match TRBD2. The CDR3 extends over 19 amino acids. CDR1 and CDR2 from the germline V gene are SGHTA and FQGNSA. The junction had 17 bases not matched to a gene; V was cut back by 3 bases and J by 2 bases. The CDR3 DNA reads as TGTGCCAGCAGCTTTTTAGATACTAGCGGGCCCATTGTCCCCTACGAGCAGTACTTC. Protein: CASSFLDTSGPIVPYEQYF.

In its sample, this clonotype was seen once. A clone one base away is much larger, so this may be a read error. This is likely a read error, given that the CDR3 carries no conserved phenylalanine or tryptophan at its end. The rearrangement links TRBV6-2 or TRBV6-3 to TRBJ2-1; weak D call: TRBD2 (6 bases). This CDR3 has 13 amino acids. Between the trimmed V and J ends, which lost 7 bases and 3 bases, there was a span of 10 bases. Germline CDR1 MNHEY, CDR2 SVGEGT. CDR3 residues: CASIEGGYNEQFL. Written as DNA, the CDR3 is TGTGCCAGCATCGAGGGAGGCTACAATGAGCAGTTCCTC.

This chain uses TRBV7-3 with TRBJ2-1; the match to TRBD2 covers 14 bases. Trimming at V came to 5 bases and at J to 3 bases, leaving 9 bases not matched to a gene. Looked up from germline, CDR1 is SGHTA and CDR2 is FQGTGA. This CDR3 contains 18 residues. CDR3 DNA: TGTGCCAGCAGCAATACCGGGACTAGCGGGGGAGGCTACAATGAGCAGTTCTTC. Protein: CASSNTGTSGGGYNEQFF.

This clonotype was seen only once. V is TRBV2 and J is TRBJ2-1, with a possible D match to TRBD2 (5 bases). CDR1 is SNHLY and CDR2 is FYNNEI in the germline V gene. This CDR3 region has 13 residues. Trimming cost V 4 bases and J 9 bases, with 13 bases left between them. The CDR3 DNA reads TGTGCCAGCAGTGTTGGGCTAGCCGGTGAGCAGTTCTTC. Translation gives CASSVGLAGEQFF. Full variable domain (missing parts from reference TRBV2 and TRBJ2-1): EPEVTQTPSHQVTQMGQEVILRCVPISNHLYFYWYRQILGQKVEFLVSFYNNEISEKSEIFDDQFSVERPDGSNFTLKIRSTKLEDSAMYFCASSVGLAGEQFFGPGTRLTVL.

This clonotype was counted only a few times. This sequence joins TRBV20-1 and TRBJ2-1; 12 nucleotides line up with TRBD2. This CDR3 comprises 12 residues. The germline V gene encodes CDR1 DFQATT and CDR2 SNEGSKA (reference sequence). CDR3 nucleotide sequence: TGCAGCGGCGGGACTAGCGGGAATGAGCAGTTCTTC. It is translated as CSGGTSGNEQFF.

Ten or more counts support this clonotype. The chain has TRBV30 and TRBJ2-7; D not certain. V dropped 4 bases and J dropped 5 bases, with 9 bases sitting between them. CDR1 is GTSNPN, CDR2 SVGIG, per germline (reference sequence). The CDR3 has 11 residues. The CDR3 protein is CAWKHFHEQYF. The CDR3 coding sequence is TGTGCCTGGAAGCACTTCCACGAGCAGTACTTC.

In this sample, this clonotype turned up many times. The rearrangement links TRBV2 to TRBJ2-5; TRBD1 is a possible D gene (6 bases). CDR1 and CDR2 (germline): SNHLY, FYNNEI. The CDR3 runs 15 residues. The V end was cut by 1 base, the J end by 1 base, with 10 bases between. The CDR3 loop is CASSEDRVGQETQYF. CDR3 DNA: TGTGCCAGCAGTGAAGACAGGGTTGGCCAAGAGACCCAGTACTTC.

The chain combines TRBV20-1 with TRBJ2-5; 8 nucleotides agree with TRBD1. The CDR3 contains 12 residues. CDR1 and CDR2 from the germline V gene are DFQATT and SNEGSKA (reference sequence). Losses at the gene ends were 6 bases for V and 5 bases for J; bases not matched to a gene: 5. The CDR3 coding sequence is TGCAGTGCCGGGACAGGTCGGGAGACCCAGTACTTC. Its protein is CSAGTGRETQYF.

This clonotype was counted only a few times. The rearrangement uses TRBV15 and TRBJ2-2; no clear D gene. CDR1 is LNHNV and CDR2 is YYDKDF in the germline V gene (reference sequence). Trimming shortened V by 5 bases and J by 6 bases, and 16 bases separated the two germline ends. The CDR3 is made up of 15 amino acids. CDR3 sequence reads: CATSGSLSSAGELFF. The CDR3 DNA reads TGTGCCACCAGCGGTAGCCTCAGTTCAGCCGGGGAGCTGTTTTTT.

This sequence joins TRBV6-1 and TRBJ2-2; 10 bases agree with TRBD2. The CDR3 runs 16 residues. With V trimmed by 5 bases and J by 4 bases, 7 bases remained unmatched. Germline CDR1 reads MNHNS; CDR2 reads SASEGT. CDR3 nucleotides: TGTGCCAGCAGTCCCCTAGCGGGAGTGAGCACCGGGGAGCTGTTTTTT. Amino acid sequence: CASSPLAGVSTGELFF.

This chain uses TRBV5-6 with TRBJ2-1; 8 positions match TRBD2. V gave up 4 bases and J gave up 5 bases; unmatched junction bases: 20. Germline CDR1 SGHDT, CDR2 YYEEEE. This CDR3 comprises 19 residues. CDR3 nucleotide sequence: TGTGCCAGCAGCCCCCATGGCCTAGCGGGCCGCCTGCTTGACAATGAGCAGTTCTTC. This gives the protein CASSPHGLAGRLLDNEQFF. Complete variable domain (other parts from reference TRBV5-6 and TRBJ2-1): DAGVTQSPTHLIKTRGQQVTLRCSPKSGHDTVSWYQQALGQGPQFIFQYYEEEERQRGNFPDRFSGHQFPNYSSELNVNALLLGDSALYLCASSPHGLAGRLLDNEQFFGPGTRLTVL.

The sample holds many counts of this clonotype. J is TRBJ2-7 and V is TRBV6-1; D tentatively reads TRBD1 or TRBD2 (6 bases each). Germline-derived CDR1 and CDR2 are MNHNS and SASEGT. The CDR3 extends over 12 amino acids. V was clipped by 6 bases and J by 8 bases, with 14 bases between them. The CDR3 region is CASRRTGTQQYF. CDR3 coding DNA: TGTGCCAGCAGGCGCACAGGGACTCAGCAGTACTTC.

This clonotype was observed at least ten times. J is TRBJ1-4 and V is TRBV5-1, with D uncertain. Germline CDR1 reads SGHRS; CDR2 reads YFSETQ. The CDR3 length is 13 residues. Trimming cost V 0 bases and J 6 bases, with 6 bases left between them. The CDR3 DNA follows: TGCGCCAGCAGCTTGGCTGGGTATGAAAAACTGTTTTTT. Protein sequence: CASSLAGYEKLFF.

The table lists this clonotype with many counts. This sequence joins TRBV20-1 and TRBJ1-1; D not resolved. The ends were cut back, 5 bases at V and 1 base at J, with 8 bases in the middle. The CDR3 is 12 amino acids. CDR1 is DFQATT, CDR2 SNEGSKA, per germline (reference sequence). The chain's CDR3 is CSARWGNTEAFF. The CDR3 bases are TGCAGTGCTCGTTGGGGGAACACTGAAGCTTTCTTT.

This clonotype was found a few times. V and J are TRBV15 and TRBJ1-2, with TRBD1 as a possible D gene (5 bases). Deletions cut 3 bases from V and 5 bases from J, with 10 bases between. CDR1 and CDR2 (germline): LNHNV, YYDKDF (reference sequence). CDR3 length: 13 residues. DNA of the CDR3: TGTGCCACCAGCAGCAGGGTGGGGTATGGCTACACCTTC. This gives the protein CATSSRVGYGYTF.

This chain connects TRBV6-2 or TRBV6-3 to TRBJ2-3, with a tentative D call TRBD2 (6 bases). Germline V gives CDR1 MNHEY, CDR2 SVGEGT. The V gene lost 6 bases and the J gene lost 0 bases, with 16 bases spanning the gap. The length of the CDR3 is 16 residues. This CDR3 is CASRPGVATSTDTQYF. Here the CDR3 DNA reads TGTGCCAGCAGGCCGGGGGTAGCGACGAGCACAGATACGCAGTATTTT.

This clonotype has at least ten counts. The CDR3 is CASNDLAGVGNYGYTF. The DNA of the CDR3 is TGTGCCAGCAATGACCTTGCCGGGGTCGGTAACTATGGCTACACCTTC. V gene TRBV6-1 combines with J gene TRBJ1-2; no clear D. The CDR3 is 16 residues long. Germline CDR1 MNHNS, CDR2 SASEGT. Trimming cost V 7 bases and J 1 base, with 19 bases left between them.

The rearrangement links TRBV5-1 to TRBJ1-4, with a tentative D call TRBD1 (5 bases). V was trimmed by 0 bases and J by 4 bases, leaving 7 bases between them. From germline, CDR1 is SGHRS and CDR2 YFSETQ. This CDR3 has 14 residues. The CDR3 loop is CASSLEGRNEKLFF. The CDR3 nucleotides read TGCGCCAGCAGCTTGGAGGGACGTAATGAAAAACTGTTTTTT.

The gene calls are TRBV7-9 and TRBJ2-5; 11 bases agree with TRBD1. Germline CDR1 is SEHNR and CDR2 is FQNEAQ (reference sequence). This CDR3 region has 15 residues. Trimming at V came to 5 bases and at J to 1 base, leaving 3 bases not matched to a gene. CDR3 sequence: CASSRTGGLQETQYF. DNA of the CDR3: TGTGCCAGCAGCCGGACAGGGGGCCTCCAAGAGACCCAGTACTTC.

This clonotype has ten or more counts. The J gene is TRBJ1-5, the V gene TRBV9; D possibly corresponds to TRBD1 (5 bases). V lost 4 bases and J 0 bases, leaving 11 bases between the germline ends. In germline, CDR1 is SGDLS, CDR2 YYNGEE. The CDR3 extends over 15 amino acids. CDR3 sequence (DNA): TGTGCCAGCAGCCCTCGACAGTATAGCAATCAGCCCCAGCATTTT. The encoded protein is CASSPRQYSNQPQHF.